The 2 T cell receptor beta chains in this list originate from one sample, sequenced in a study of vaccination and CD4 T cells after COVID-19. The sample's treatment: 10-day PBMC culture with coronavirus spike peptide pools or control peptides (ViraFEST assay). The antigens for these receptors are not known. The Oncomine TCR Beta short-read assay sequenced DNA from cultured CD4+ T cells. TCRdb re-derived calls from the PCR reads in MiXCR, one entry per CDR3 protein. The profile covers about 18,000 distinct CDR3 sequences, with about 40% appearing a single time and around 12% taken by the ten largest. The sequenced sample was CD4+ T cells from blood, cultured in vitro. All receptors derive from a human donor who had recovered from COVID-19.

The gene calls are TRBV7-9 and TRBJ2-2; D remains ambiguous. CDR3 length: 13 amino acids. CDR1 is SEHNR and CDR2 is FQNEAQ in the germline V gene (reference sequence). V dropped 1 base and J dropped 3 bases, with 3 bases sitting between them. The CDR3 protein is CASSLDYTGELFF. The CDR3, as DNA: TGTGCCAGCAGCTTAGATTACACCGGGGAGCTGTTTTTT.

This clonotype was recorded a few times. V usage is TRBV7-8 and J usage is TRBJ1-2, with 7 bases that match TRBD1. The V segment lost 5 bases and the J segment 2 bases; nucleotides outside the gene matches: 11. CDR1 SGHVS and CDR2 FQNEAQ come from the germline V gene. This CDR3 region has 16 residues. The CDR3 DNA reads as TGTGCCAGCAGCATCACACCGCGGGACAGAAACTATGGCTACACCTTC. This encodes CASSITPRDRNYGYTF.